These T cell receptor beta chains were read from a single sample in a study of blood T cells in healthy people across ages. One entry per CDR3 protein results from TCRdb running MiXCR on the 5' RACE reads. The table records some 1.5 million distinct CDR3 sequences, roughly 30% of them present only once. Sample: blood. The receptors derive from a woman aged 30 to 39 in good health. Each CDR3 is given with its conserved first and last residue. The D gene is left open where the match is weak. The size of a clone is reported for some rows only, either as once, few or many, or as a class for expanded clones.

TRBV30,TRBJ2-6,TRBD1,many,TGTGCCTGGAGTGTAACGACAGGGGGGATGGCTGGGGCCAACGTCCTGACTTTC,CAWSVTTGGMAGANVLTF
TRBV20-1,TRBJ1-2,NA,few,TGCAGTGCTAGCCTTGGAGCTAACTATGGCTACACCTTC,CSASLGANYGYTF
TRBV20-1,TRBJ1-2,NA,few,TGCAGTGCTAGGACGAACGACGGGGGCTACACCTTC,CSARTNDGGYTF
TRBV7-9,TRBJ2-1,TRBD2,NA,TGTGCCAGCAGCATAGCGGGGATCTCCTACAATGAGCAGTTCTTC,CASSIAGISYNEQFF
TRBV20-1,TRBJ2-1,TRBD2,NA,TGCAGTGCTAGGGCACTAGCGGCCTCCCCGGTGAGCTCCTACAATGAGCAGTTCTTC,CSARALAASPVSSYNEQFF
TRBV13,TRBJ2-5,NA,NA,TGTGCCAGCAGCTCAGGGAGGTATGGGACCCAGTACTTC,CASSSGRYGTQYF
TRBV5-1,TRBJ1-2,TRBD1,many,TGCGCCAGCAGCCGGCTCGGCAGGGGGCCTGATGGCTACACCTTC,CASSRLGRGPDGYTF
TRBV7-9,TRBJ2-7,NA,few,TGTGCCAGCAGCCACACGGGGAGTAAACGGGGGTACGAGCAGTACTTC,CASSHTGSKRGYEQYF
TRBV20-1,TRBJ2-1,NA,NA,TGCAGTGCTAGTCCGGGGAAAGTTAATGAGCAGTTCTTC,CSASPGKVNEQFF
TRBV5-4,TRBJ1-2,NA,few,TGTGCCAGCAGCTTGGAGAGGTCCAGATATGGCTACACCTTC,CASSLERSRYGYTF
TRBV18,TRBJ1-2,NA,few,TGTGCCAGCTCACCATCAGGACAACCCTATGGCTACACCTTC,CASSPSGQPYGYTF